The TCR beta chain described here comes from a study of cytotoxic CD8 clonotypes in ibrutinib-treated CLL. Sequencing was performed with immunoSEQ multiplex PCR; in TCRdb, only in-frame clones are kept and a portion is missing. The sample contains about 9,400 clones, around 60% of which appear only once. Remarks on this clone: The antigen is unknown.

With 1 base clipped from V and 6 bases from J, the junction kept 13 bases outside the gene matches. CDR1 LGHNT and CDR2 FRNRAP come from the germline V gene. The CDR3 extends over 17 amino acids. Notes on the study in general: Clonality went higher at ibrutinib response and then dropped back toward baseline at progression. Public clonotypes, found uncommonly, either contracted or stayed stable on treatment.

The rearrangement joins TRBV12-5 to TRBJ1-2; 8 nucleotides align to TRBD1. The TCR was taken from a human donor with chronic lymphocytic leukemia. Specimen: PBMCs, collected before ibrutinib treatment. The CDR3 protein is CASGLAKSGGATDGYTF. The CDR3 nucleotides read TGTGCTAGTGGTTTGGCAAAATCAGGGGGCGCGACGGATGGCTACACCTTC.